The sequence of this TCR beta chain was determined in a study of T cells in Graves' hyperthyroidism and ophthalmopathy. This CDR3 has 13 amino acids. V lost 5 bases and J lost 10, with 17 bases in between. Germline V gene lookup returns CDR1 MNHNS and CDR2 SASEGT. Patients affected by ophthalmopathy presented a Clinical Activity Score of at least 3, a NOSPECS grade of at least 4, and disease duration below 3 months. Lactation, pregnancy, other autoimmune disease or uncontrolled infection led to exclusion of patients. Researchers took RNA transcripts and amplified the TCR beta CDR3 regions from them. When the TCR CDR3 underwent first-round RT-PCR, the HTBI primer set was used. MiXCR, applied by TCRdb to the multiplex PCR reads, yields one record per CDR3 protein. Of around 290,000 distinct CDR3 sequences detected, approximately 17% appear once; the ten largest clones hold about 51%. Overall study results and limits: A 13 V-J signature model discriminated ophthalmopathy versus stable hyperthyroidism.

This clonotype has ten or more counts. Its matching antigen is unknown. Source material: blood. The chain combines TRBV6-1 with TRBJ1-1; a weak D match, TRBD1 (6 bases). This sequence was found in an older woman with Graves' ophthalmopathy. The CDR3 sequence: CASSTGGVGSAFF. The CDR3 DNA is TGTGCCAGCAGTACGGGGGGCGTTGGATCAGCTTTCTTT.